These 14 T cell receptor beta chains share one sample of origin, sequenced in a study of T cells after yellow fever vaccination. In TCRdb, the 5' RACE reads were re-called with MiXCR into one record per CDR3 protein. This table holds tens of thousands of distinct CDR3 sequences, around 7.7% found once. The source material was CD8+ T cells sorted from PBMCs, sampled roughly 10 days after the first yellow fever vaccination. The receptors here all came from a man between 18 and 35 years old who received the YFV17D yellow fever vaccine.

This clonotype was recorded many times. V and J are TRBV4-3 and TRBJ2-1, with D possibly being TRBD1 or TRBD2 (6 bases each). The CDR3 is made up of 14 amino acids. V lost 0 bases to trimming and J lost 13 bases, with 16 bases between them. CDR1 is LGHNA, CDR2 YSLEER, per germline. The CDR3 region is CASSQDFVGGRQFF. CDR3 DNA: TGCGCCAGCAGCCAAGATTTTGTGGGGGGCCGTCAGTTCTTC.

This clonotype was picked up a small number of times. The chain is built from TRBV4-3 and TRBJ2-7; 8 bases fit TRBD1. Germline V gene data show CDR1 as LGHNA and CDR2 as YSLEER. This CDR3 spans 15 amino acids. The V segment lost 4 bases and the J segment 4 bases; nucleotides outside the gene matches: 9. The CDR3 nucleotides are TGCGCCAGCAGCCTCAGACAGGGGTTCCCTTACGAGCAGTACGTC. Translated, it gives CASSLRQGFPYEQYV.

At least ten counts were recorded for this clonotype. In nucleotides, the CDR3 is TGCGCCAGCAGCCAAGATAAAGCGGGGGGCCTAGTGGAGCAGTTCTTC. Protein sequence: CASSQDKAGGLVEQFF. The V gene is TRBV4-1, the J gene TRBJ2-1; TRBD2 agrees at 9 bases. V lost 0 bases and J lost 10; bases outside the gene matches: 10. Germline V CDR1 and CDR2: MGHRA, YSYEKL. The CDR3 consists of 16 residues.

This sequence joins TRBV11-2 and TRBJ1-2; TRBD1 is a possible D gene (6 bases). The V end was cut by 5 bases, the J end by 6 bases, with 25 bases between. The CDR3 covers 17 residues. Germline CDR1 SGHAT, CDR2 FQNNGV. CDR3 residues: CASSPLALGADEDGYTF. The DNA for the CDR3 is TGTGCCAGCAGCCCCCTCGCGTTGGGGGCGGATGAGGATGGCTACACCTTC.

V gene TRBV27 combines with J gene TRBJ2-1; D tentatively fits TRBD1 or TRBD2 (7 bases each). V lost 3 bases and J 5 bases, leaving 17 bases between the germline ends. Germline-derived CDR1 and CDR2 are MNHEY and SMNVEV (reference sequence). The CDR3 is 16 residues long. The CDR3 region is CASSFGQGGPHNEQFF. The CDR3 DNA reads TGTGCCAGCAGTTTCGGCCAGGGGGGGCCTCACAATGAGCAGTTCTTC.

This clonotype was seen more than once but under ten times. The chain has TRBV7-9 and TRBJ1-1, with D unresolved. The germline CDR1 and CDR2 sequences are SEHNR and FQNEAQ (reference sequence). The CDR3 sequence is 16 residues long. V was trimmed by 4 bases and J by 3 bases, leaving 18 bases between them. The CDR3: CASSSRDKGWDTEAFF. The CDR3 nucleotides read TGTGCCAGCAGCTCCCGCGATAAGGGTTGGGACACTGAAGCTTTCTTT. Full variable domain (rest looked up from reference TRBV7-9 and TRBJ1-1): DTGVSQNPRHKITKRGQNVTFRCDPISEHNRLYWYRQTLGQGPEFLTYFQNEAQLEKSRLLSDRFSAERPKGSFSTLEIQRTEQGDSAMYLCASSSRDKGWDTEAFFGQGTRLTVV.

To note about this clonotype: One base away lies a much larger clone, so this may be a sequencing read error. No conserved phenylalanine or tryptophan ends this CDR3, so it is likely a read error. This rearrangement joins TRBV4-3 to TRBJ2-2; D is ambiguous. CDR3 length: 15 amino acids. The V end lost 2 bases, the J end lost 6 bases, and 13 bases lay between the germline ends. CDR1 LGHNA and CDR2 YSLEER come from the germline V gene. The CDR3 region has the DNA TGCGCCAGCAGCCAAACCCCACATGGGCCCGGGGAGCTGTTTCTT. It is translated as CASSQTPHGPGELFL.

This clonotype was recorded a few times. V is TRBV9 and J is TRBJ2-1; weak D call: TRBD2 (7 bases). The CDR3 consists of 15 residues. Germline CDR1 is SGDLS and CDR2 is YYNGEE. Trimming removed 0 bases at V and 10 bases at J, with 17 bases between. As DNA, the CDR3 is TGTGCCAGCAGCGTAGGGGGGGGGCCCGGAGTCGAGCAGTTCTTC. It is translated as CASSVGGGPGVEQFF.

The chain joins TRBV7-9 to TRBJ1-1; 8 nucleotides line up with TRBD1. Germline V gene data show CDR1 as SEHNR and CDR2 as FQNEAQ (reference sequence). V shed 1 base, J shed 0 bases, and the junction held 4 bases outside the gene matches. The CDR3 length is 16 residues. The CDR3 nucleotides read TGTGCCAGCAGCTTAGGGACAGGGACTATGAACACTGAAGCTTTCTTT. This translates into CASSLGTGTMNTEAFF.

Only a few counts were recorded for this clonotype. The V call is TRBV2, the J call TRBJ2-2, with TRBD2 matching 16 bases. Germline assignment: CDR1 SNHLY and CDR2 FYNNEI. The CDR3 extends over 16 amino acids. V trimming: 6 bases; J trimming: 5 bases; junction bases outside the gene matches: 3. CDR3 sequence (DNA): TGTGCCAGCAGGGGACTAGCGGGGGGGAATACCGGGGAGCTGTTTTTT. Its protein product is CASRGLAGGNTGELFF.

The sample holds a few counts of this clonotype. The gene calls are TRBV7-9 and TRBJ1-2, with 9 bases identical to TRBD1. The germline CDR1 and CDR2 sequences are SEHNR and FQNEAQ (reference sequence). J was trimmed by 4 bases and V by 2 bases; bases with no gene match: 5. The CDR3 spans 15 residues. In DNA, the CDR3 is TGTGCCAGCAGCTTACGGGACAGGGAAATCTATGGCTACACCTTC. Protein product: CASSLRDREIYGYTF.

In this sample, this clonotype turned up many times. This sequence joins TRBV21-1 and TRBJ1-6; the table calls TRBD1, which could not be checked here. TRBV21-1 is a pseudogene. The CDR3 consists of 13 residues. The CDR3, as DNA: TGTGCCAGCATGGGGTCCCCCGATTCACCCCTCCACTTT. Translated: CASMGSPDSPLHF.

At least ten counts were recorded for this clonotype. The chain carries TRBV4-1 and TRBJ1-1, with 10 bases aligning to TRBD1. CDR1 MGHRA and CDR2 YSYEKL come from the germline V gene. This CDR3 is built from 15 residues. J was trimmed by 6 bases and V by 2 bases; bases with no gene match: 6. CDR3 coding DNA: TGCGCCAGCAGCCAATTCCGGGACAGGGGCGCTGAAGCTTTCTTT. Its translation is CASSQFRDRGAEAFF.

This chain uses TRBV12-1 with TRBJ1-2; the listed D gene, TRBD1, was not tested against the DNA. TRBV12-1 is a listed pseudogene. This CDR3 is 13 amino acids long. The chain's CDR3 is CASSFGGIVGYTF. CDR3 bases: TGTGCCAGCAGCTTTGGGGGCATCGTGGGCTACACCTTC.